This TCR beta chain originates from a study of blood T cell repertoires in COVID-19. From germline, CDR1 is LNHNV and CDR2 YYDKDF (reference sequence). Trimming left V 0 bases short and J 4 bases short, with 18 bases between. This CDR3 region has 18 residues. Using immunoSEQ multiplex PCR, the repertoire was profiled, and TCRdb retains in-frame clones only, with some absent. The repertoire has approximately 120,000 clones, over 75% of them found once; the top ten carry about 6.9%. This rearrangement joins TRBV15 to TRBJ1-4, with a tentative D call TRBD1 (5 bases). Sequenced input: peripheral blood. The source of this sequence is a man aged 80 or over with active or convalescent COVID-19. CDR3 sequence (DNA): TGTGCCACCAGCAGAGATGCTTCGGGGCCCGGGGGTAATGAAAAACTGTTTTTT. It encodes CATSRDASGPGGNEKLFF.